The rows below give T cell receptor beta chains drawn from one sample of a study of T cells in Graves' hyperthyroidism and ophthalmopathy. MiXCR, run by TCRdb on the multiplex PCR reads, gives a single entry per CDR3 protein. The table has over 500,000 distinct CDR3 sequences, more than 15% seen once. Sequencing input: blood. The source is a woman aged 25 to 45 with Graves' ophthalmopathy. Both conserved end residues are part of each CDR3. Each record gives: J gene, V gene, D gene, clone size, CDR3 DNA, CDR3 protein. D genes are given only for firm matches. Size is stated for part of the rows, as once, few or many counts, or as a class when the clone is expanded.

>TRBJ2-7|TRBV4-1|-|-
TGCGCCAGCAGCCAAGTTTCACAGCGCTACGAGCAGTACTTC
CASSQVSQRYEQYF
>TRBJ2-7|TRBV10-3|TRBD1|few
TGTGCCATCAGTCCGGGACAGTCCTACGAGCAGTACTTC
CAISPGQSYEQYF
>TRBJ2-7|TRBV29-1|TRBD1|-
TGCAGCGCTAGACGACAGGGTAAGGGATACGGGCAGTACTTC
CSARRQGKGYGQYF
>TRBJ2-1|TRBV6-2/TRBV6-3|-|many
TGTGCCAGCATCGATCACTCGACTGGCCGAGCGTACAATGAGCAGTTCTTC
CASIDHSTGRAYNEQFF
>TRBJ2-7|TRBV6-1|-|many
TGTGCCAGCAGTCCCGAACTCGGGACTCTTTCCTACGAGCAGTACTTC
CASSPELGTLSYEQYF
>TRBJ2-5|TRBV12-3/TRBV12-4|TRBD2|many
TGTGCCAGCAGTTTAATGTTGGGGGGACTAGCGGGAAAAGAGACCCAGTACTTC
CASSLMLGGLAGKETQYF
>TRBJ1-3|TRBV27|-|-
TGTGCCAGCAGTTCCGGGACGTACGGAAACACCATATATTTT
CASSSGTYGNTIYF
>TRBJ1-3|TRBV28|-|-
TGTGCCAGCAGCCTACGTCCCATTAACACCATATATTTT
CASSLRPINTIYF
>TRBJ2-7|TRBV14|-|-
TGTGCCAGCAGCGCGGGAAACAGGGTACTTACTTACGAGCAGTACTTC
CASSAGNRVLTYEQYF
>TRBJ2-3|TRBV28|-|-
TGTGCCAGTAAGACGGCAGATACGCAGTATTTT
CASKTADTQYF